This TCR beta chain was captured by sequencing in a study of CD8 T cells in ankylosing spondylitis. Study conclusions and caveats: Relatively rare in peripheral blood, disease-linked clones were also CD8+. Past studies reported some motif variants in reactive arthritis synovial fluid and blood. One TCR beta motif, made up of 7 or 8 highly homologous variants, appeared characteristic of ankylosing spondylitis blood.

The CDR3 totals 15 residues. Per the germline V gene, CDR1 is MNHEY and CDR2 is SMNVEV (reference sequence). V was clipped by 2 bases and J by 3 bases, with 11 bases between them. TCRdb reprocessed the 5' RACE reads via MiXCR and lists one record per CDR3 protein. The sample includes 250,000 or so distinct CDR3 sequences, about a sixth of them seen just once. This clonotype has just a few counts. Its cognate antigen is unknown. The gene calls are TRBV27 and TRBJ1-5; TRBD1 is a possible D gene (5 bases). The material sequenced was blood, either unsorted or a sorted T cell fraction (not recorded which). This receptor was obtained from a male donor with ankylosing spondylitis or in good health (not recorded which). CDR3 DNA sequence: TGTGCCAGCAGTTTAGGGGGGGGTTACAATCAGCCCCAGCATTTT. It specifies CASSLGGGYNQPQHF.